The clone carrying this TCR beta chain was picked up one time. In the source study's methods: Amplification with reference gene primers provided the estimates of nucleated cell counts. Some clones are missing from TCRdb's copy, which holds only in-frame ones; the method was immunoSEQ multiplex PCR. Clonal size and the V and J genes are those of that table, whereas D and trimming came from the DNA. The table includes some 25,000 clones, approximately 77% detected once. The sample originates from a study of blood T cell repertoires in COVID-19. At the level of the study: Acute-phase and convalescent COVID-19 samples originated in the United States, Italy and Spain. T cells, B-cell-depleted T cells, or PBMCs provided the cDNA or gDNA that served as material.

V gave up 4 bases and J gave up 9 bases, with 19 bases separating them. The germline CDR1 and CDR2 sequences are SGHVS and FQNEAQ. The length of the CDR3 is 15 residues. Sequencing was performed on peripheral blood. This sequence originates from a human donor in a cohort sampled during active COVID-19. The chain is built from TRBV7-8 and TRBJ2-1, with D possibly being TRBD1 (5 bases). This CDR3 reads CASSSQGGVLIEQFF. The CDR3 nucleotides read TGTGCCAGCAGCTCCCAGGGCGGAGTCCTGATTGAGCAGTTCTTC.